These 21 T cell receptor beta chains share one sample of origin, sequenced in a study of OX40 agonist ivuxolimab in advanced cancers. Libraries were prepared through the immunoSEQ multiplex PCR assay. The table was pulled from immuneACCESS by TCRdb, which kept in-frame rearrangements only. Such tables lose some clones; where checked, under half of the loss comes from unresolved V genes, and the rest has no known cause. Recorded for this sample are some 14,000 clones; approximately 93% of them occurred a single time. The ten largest make up under 25% of the sample. Material: CD4+ or CD8+ T cells sorted from blood, obtained in a trial of the OX40 agonist ivuxolimab. These receptors were collected from an adult with an advanced solid tumor such as melanoma, head and neck, liver or kidney cancer.

This chain links TRBV5-1 with TRBJ2-1; possible D gene TRBD2, 5 bases. V gave up 4 bases and J gave up 2 bases, with 16 bases separating them. Per the germline V gene, CDR1 is SGHRS and CDR2 is YFSETQ. The CDR3 covers 16 residues. Written as DNA, the CDR3 is TGCGCCAGCAGCCTACAGCTCCGGGGAGCCTACAATGAGCAGTTCTTC. Residues: CASSLQLRGAYNEQFF.

The genes are TRBV5-5 and TRBJ2-7, with D perhaps matching TRBD1 or TRBD2 (5 bases each). The ends were cut back, 3 bases at V and 4 bases at J, with 11 bases in the middle. From germline, CDR1 is SGHKS and CDR2 YYEKEE (reference sequence). This CDR3 spans 13 amino acids. DNA of the CDR3: TGTGCCAGCAGCTGGGACCCTATATACGAGCAGTACTTC. As protein: CASSWDPIYEQYF.

The rearrangement joins TRBV5-1 to TRBJ1-1; tentative D call: TRBD1 (5 bases). This CDR3 has 13 residues. The germline V gene has CDR1 SGHRS and CDR2 YFSETQ. Trimming took 2 bases from V and 5 from J, leaving 10 bases between them. The CDR3: CASSFTGGTEAFF. The CDR3 DNA reads as TGCGCCAGCAGCTTTACGGGGGGGACTGAAGCTTTCTTT.

A few counts support this clone. This chain joins TRBV5-6 and TRBJ1-6; no clear D. V was pared by 1 base and J by 7 bases, with 9 bases between. The CDR3 extends over 14 amino acids. Germline CDR1 SGHDT, CDR2 YYEEEE. The CDR3 nucleotides read TGTGCCAGCAGCTTGTCAGGCCCCAATTCACCCCTCCACTTT. Translated, it gives CASSLSGPNSPLHF.

The V call is TRBV27, the J call TRBJ2-5; perhaps TRBD1 as D (5 bases). The V end lost 2 bases, the J end lost 4 bases, and 8 bases lay between the germline ends. This CDR3 is built from 13 residues. Germline V lookup: CDR1 MNHEY, CDR2 SMNVEV (reference sequence). CDR3 coding DNA: TGTGCCAGCAGTTTACTCCAGGGAGAGACCCAGTACTTC. This codes for CASSLLQGETQYF.

The chain has TRBV5-6 and TRBJ2-7, with 9 bases identical to TRBD2. The V segment lost 0 bases and the J segment 3 bases; nucleotides outside the gene matches: 1. The CDR3 has 14 residues. CDR1 SGHDT and CDR2 YYEEEE come from the germline V gene. This CDR3 is CASSLELAGYEQYF. CDR3 in DNA: TGTGCCAGCAGCTTGGAACTAGCGGGCTACGAGCAGTACTTC.

V usage is TRBV6-5 and J usage is TRBJ2-3; perhaps TRBD2 as D (5 bases). The V and J ends lost 8 bases and 0 bases respectively, with 15 bases between them. This CDR3 contains 15 residues. The germline CDR1 and CDR2 sequences are MNHEY and SVGAGI. The CDR3 nucleotides are TGTGCCAGCTCAAAGGGAGACTTTAGCACAGATACGCAGTATTTT. Protein sequence: CASSKGDFSTDTQYF.

This chain uses TRBV5-1 with TRBJ2-2, with D unresolved. The V gene lost 1 base and the J gene lost 6 bases, with 4 bases spanning the gap. In germline, CDR1 is SGHRS, CDR2 YFSETQ. The CDR3 loop spans 12 amino acids. CDR3 sequence (DNA): TGCGCCAGCAGCTTGTTGTCCGGGGAGCTGTTTTTT. This sequence encodes CASSLLSGELFF. The entire variable domain, with the rest obtained from reference TRBV5-1 and TRBJ2-2, is as follows: KAGVTQTPRYLIKTRGQQVTLSCSPISGHRSVSWYQQTPGQGLQFLFEYFSETQRNKGNFPGRFSGRQFSNSRSEMNVSTLELGDSALYLCASSLLSGELFFGEGSRLTVL.

The chain is built from TRBV29-1 and TRBJ1-1; D gene ambiguous. Trimming shortened V by 2 bases and J by 0 bases, and 7 bases separated the two germline ends. The CDR3 is made up of 13 amino acids. Germline CDR1 reads SQVTM; CDR2 reads ANQGSEA. In DNA form, the CDR3 reads TGCAGCGTTGAAAAAGGGCTGAACACTGAAGCTTTCTTT. Amino acids: CSVEKGLNTEAFF.

This rearrangement joins TRBV9 to TRBJ2-1, with 7 positions matching TRBD1. The CDR3 runs to 13 residues. Trimming at V came to 0 bases and at J to 9 bases, leaving 3 bases not matched to a gene. The germline V gene encodes CDR1 SGDLS and CDR2 YYNGEE. DNA of the CDR3: TGTGCCAGCAGCGTAGGAGGGGGCGGTGAGCAGTTCTTC. Amino acid sequence: CASSVGGGGEQFF.

The chain is built from TRBV28 and TRBJ1-5, with D tentatively TRBD1 (6 bases). The CDR3 is 20 residues long. Trimming left V 2 bases short and J 0 bases short, with 23 bases between. CDR1 is MDHEN and CDR2 is SYDVKM in the germline V gene. Written as DNA, the CDR3 is TGTGCCAGCAGTTTACTACAGGGTACGTCTTGGATGAATAGCAATCAGCCCCAGCATTTT. It translates to CASSLLQGTSWMNSNQPQHF.

The chain joins TRBV28 to TRBJ1-2, with a weak D call TRBD1 (5 bases). The CDR3 contains 16 residues. Trimming pared 3 bases from V and 3 bases from J, leaving 17 bases between. From germline, CDR1 is MDHEN and CDR2 SYDVKM. The CDR3 DNA reads TGTGCCAGCAGTTTTACCCGAACCACAGGAGACTATGGCTACACCTTC. It encodes CASSFTRTTGDYGYTF.

The chain is built from TRBV2 and TRBJ2-7; 9 nucleotides agree with TRBD1. The CDR3 extends over 12 amino acids. Germline V lookup: CDR1 SNHLY, CDR2 FYNNEI. V was clipped by 8 bases and J by 1 base; unmatched bases: 0. DNA of the CDR3: TGTGCCAGCGGGACAGGGTCCTACGAGCAGTACTTC. It is translated as CASGTGSYEQYF.

This chain joins TRBV28 and TRBJ2-3, with D possibly matching TRBD2 (5 bases). Trimming removed 6 bases at V and 2 bases at J, with 6 bases between. The CDR3 extends over 12 amino acids. CDR1 and CDR2 (germline): MDHEN, SYDVKM. The CDR3 is CASRRATDTQYF. Here the CDR3 DNA reads TGTGCCAGCAGGAGGGCCACAGATACGCAGTATTTT.

The chain joins TRBV5-1 to TRBJ2-5; a weak D match, TRBD2 (5 bases). Trimming pared 2 bases from V and 4 bases from J, leaving 12 bases between. The CDR3 spans 14 residues. Germline values: CDR1 SGHRS, CDR2 YFSETQ. The CDR3 nucleotides read TGCGCCAGCAGCTTTCTAGGGAGCGGAGAGACCCAGTACTTC. Translating gives CASSFLGSGETQYF. Full variable domain (remainder filled in from reference TRBV5-1 and TRBJ2-5): KAGVTQTPRYLIKTRGQQVTLSCSPISGHRSVSWYQQTPGQGLQFLFEYFSETQRNKGNFPGRFSGRQFSNSRSEMNVSTLELGDSALYLCASSFLGSGETQYFGPGTRLLVL.

This chain connects TRBV28 to TRBJ2-7; 10 nucleotides match TRBD2. This CDR3 region has 16 residues. The germline V gene encodes CDR1 MDHEN and CDR2 SYDVKM. Trimming cost V 7 bases and J 4 bases; bases outside gene matches: 13. The CDR3 nucleotides read TGTGCCAGCAAAGAGGTTAGCTCTAGCGGGAGTTACGAGCAGTACTTC. Its translation: CASKEVSSSGSYEQYF.

The DNA of the CDR3 is TGTGCCAGCAGCTTGGCGCGTTCGGCCCCGCTAGGCCAAGAGACCCAGTACTTC. Its translation is CASSLARSAPLGQETQYF. The rearrangement uses TRBV5-6 and TRBJ2-5, with no clear D. The CDR3 has 18 amino acids. Trimming took off 0 bases at V and 1 base at J, with 19 bases between the two ends. Germline CDR1 reads SGHDT; CDR2 reads YYEEEE. The whole variable domain, filled in from reference TRBV5-6 and TRBJ2-5, reads DAGVTQSPTHLIKTRGQQVTLRCSPKSGHDTVSWYQQALGQGPQFIFQYYEEEERQRGNFPDRFSGHQFPNYSSELNVNALLLGDSALYLCASSLARSAPLGQETQYFGPGTRLLVL.

This clone has just one count. The chain links TRBV27 to TRBJ2-1; 11 bases are a match to TRBD2. CDR1 is MNHEY and CDR2 is SMNVEV in the germline V gene (reference sequence). This CDR3 has 15 residues. V was pared by 3 bases and J by 5 bases, with 3 bases of the junction left unmatched. The CDR3 nucleotides read TGTGCCAGCAGTTTCTCACTAGCGGGAGACAATGAGCAGTTCTTC. Translating it yields CASSFSLAGDNEQFF.

The chain uses TRBV4-2 and TRBJ2-7; D is undetermined. V was cut by 0 bases and J by 0 bases, with 15 bases left in between. Germline CDR1 LGHNA, CDR2 YNFKEQ. This CDR3 is 17 amino acids long. In DNA, the CDR3 is TGTGCCAGCAGCCAAGATAACAGCCAACTTTTCTCCTACGAGCAGTACTTC. Translated, it gives CASSQDNSQLFSYEQYF.

This rearrangement joins TRBV6-5 to TRBJ1-1; D not certain. Germline CDR1 is MNHEY and CDR2 is SVGAGI. Trimming stripped 0 bases from V and 4 bases from J, with 6 bases between. The CDR3 consists of 13 residues. The CDR3 is CASSYSRTTEAFF. The DNA for the CDR3 is TGTGCCAGCAGTTACTCGAGGACCACTGAAGCTTTCTTT.

This clone appeared a single time. The chain couples TRBV11-2 to TRBJ1-1; D ambiguous. The germline gives CDR1 SGHAT, CDR2 FQNNGV. With 0 bases removed from V and 8 bases from J, the gap between germline ends came to 13 bases. This CDR3 contains 14 residues. The CDR3 reads CASSLDSMVPEAFF. The CDR3 DNA follows: TGTGCCAGCAGCTTAGATTCGATGGTCCCGGAAGCTTTCTTT.